The 17 T cell receptor beta chains below come from one sample, sequenced in a study of PD-L1 blockade in urothelial cancer. TCRdb keeps only in-frame clones here, not all; method: immunoSEQ multiplex PCR. The table lists around 57,000 clones, more than 80% of them singletons, with over 1.5% in the top ten. The time point was: pretreatment peripheral blood. The sample was PBMCs, taken around atezolizumab (anti-PD-L1) treatment. The origin of the receptors is a man in his sixties or seventies with urothelial cancer.

The chain couples TRBV15 to TRBJ2-1; 13 positions match TRBD2. CDR3 length equals 15 residues. The V gene end was trimmed by 0 bases and the J gene end by 9 bases; junction bases not matched to a gene: 2. Germline assignment: CDR1 LNHNV and CDR2 YYDKDF (reference sequence). The CDR3 DNA sequence: TGTGCCACCAGCAGAGAGACTAGCGGGAGGACTGAGCAGTTCTTC. Residues: CATSRETSGRTEQFF.

This sequence joins TRBV11-2 and TRBJ2-7, with D possibly being TRBD1 (6 bases). This CDR3 has 14 residues. The germline V gene encodes CDR1 SGHAT and CDR2 FQNNGV. V lost 1 base and J lost 4, with 11 bases in between. CDR3 protein: CASSLGPQGYEQYF. CDR3 nucleotide sequence: TGTGCCAGCAGCTTAGGGCCACAGGGATACGAGCAGTACTTC. Based on the CDR3 plus reference TRBV11-2 and TRBJ2-7, the full variable domain is EAGVAQSPRYKIIEKRQSVAFWCNPISGHATLYWYQQILGQGPKLLIQFQNNGVVDDSQLPKDRFSAERLKGVDSTLKIQPAKLEDSAVYLCASSLGPQGYEQYFGPGTRLTVT.

The genes are TRBV21-1 and TRBJ1-4. TRBV21-1 corresponds to a pseudogene. The CDR3 totals 13 residues. As DNA, the CDR3 is TGTGCCAGCAGCACGGGGGGGGACGAAAAACTGTTTTTT. Translating gives CASSTGGDEKLFF.

The genes are TRBV11-3 and TRBJ2-7; D is possibly TRBD2 (6 bases). Trimming took off 5 bases at V and 0 bases at J, with 11 bases between the two ends. Germline CDR1 SGHNT, CDR2 YENEEA. This CDR3 region has 14 residues. Here the CDR3 DNA reads TGTGCCAGCAGCGGGACTCCCTCCTCCTACGAGCAGTACTTC. It translates to CASSGTPSSYEQYF. Drawing the rest from reference TRBV11-3 and TRBJ2-7, the complete variable domain is EAGVVQSPRYKIIEKKQPVAFWCNPISGHNTLYWYLQNLGQGPELLIRYENEEAVDDSQLPKDRFSAERLKGVDSTLKIQPAELGDSAVYLCASSGTPSSYEQYFGPGTRLTVT.

The chain uses TRBV5-4 and TRBJ2-5; possibly TRBD1 for D (6 bases). The V and J ends lost 6 bases and 3 bases respectively, with 12 bases between them. CDR1 SGHNT and CDR2 YYREEE come from the germline V gene (reference sequence). CDR3 length: 13 residues. The CDR3 coding sequence is TGTGCCAGCAAACAGGGTCTTGAAGAGACCCAGTACTTC. This sequence encodes CASKQGLEETQYF. Full variable domain (rest looked up from reference TRBV5-4 and TRBJ2-5): ETGVTQSPTHLIKTRGQQVTLRCSSQSGHNTVSWYQQALGQGPQFIFQYYREEENGRGNFPPRFSGLQFPNYSSELNVNALELDDSALYLCASKQGLEETQYFGPGTRLLVL.

The V gene is TRBV19, the J gene TRBJ1-1; D uncertain. Germline values: CDR1 LNHDA, CDR2 SQIVND (reference sequence). V was shortened by 9 bases and J by 0 bases, with 8 bases between the two germline ends. This CDR3 comprises 12 residues. The CDR3 bases are TGTGCCAGCAACGACTTGAACACTGAAGCTTTCTTT. This codes for CASNDLNTEAFF.

The chain uses TRBV9 and TRBJ2-1, with D maybe TRBD1 (6 bases). The CDR3 totals 19 residues. Germline V gives CDR1 SGDLS, CDR2 YYNGEE. Trimming took off 0 bases at V and 4 bases at J, with 23 bases between the two ends. Here the CDR3 reads CASSVATGKSPRIYNEQFF. DNA for the CDR3: TGTGCCAGCAGCGTAGCTACAGGGAAGAGTCCCCGTATTTACAATGAGCAGTTCTTC.

The CDR3 nucleotides read TGTGCCACCAGCAGAGTCGACATCACCGGGGAGCTGTTTTTT. It encodes CATSRVDITGELFF. The J gene is TRBJ2-2, the V gene TRBV15; D uncertain. V dropped 1 base and J dropped 4 bases, with 7 bases sitting between them. The length of the CDR3 is 14 residues. CDR1 is LNHNV, CDR2 YYDKDF, per germline (reference sequence).

The CDR3 DNA follows: TGTGCCAGCTCTCTTAACGCGCCCGGGATCTACAATGAGCAGTTCTTC. Encoded protein: CASSLNAPGIYNEQFF. The V call is TRBV18, the J call TRBJ2-1; a weak D match, TRBD2 (5 bases). Per the germline V gene, CDR1 is KGHSH and CDR2 is LQKENI. This CDR3 is built from 16 residues. V was pared by 6 bases and J by 3 bases, with 18 bases between. The whole variable domain, remainder taken from reference TRBV18 and TRBJ2-1, is NAGVMQNPRHLVRRRGQEARLRCSPMKGHSHVYWYRQLPEEGLKFMVYLQKENIIDESGMPKERFSAEFPKEGPSILRIQQVVRGDSAAYFCASSLNAPGIYNEQFFGPGTRLTVL.

V is TRBV9 and J is TRBJ2-2; no reliable D call. The CDR3 length is 15 residues. With 4 bases removed from V and 4 bases from J, the gap between germline ends came to 14 bases. Germline loops: CDR1 SGDLS, CDR2 YYNGEE. DNA for the CDR3: TGTGCCAGCAGCCCCGCACCTTCGGGCACCGGGGAGCTGTTTTTT. Protein: CASSPAPSGTGELFF.

The chain uses TRBV4-1 and TRBJ2-1, with D perhaps matching TRBD2 (6 bases). CDR1 and CDR2 from the germline V gene are MGHRA and YSYEKL. CDR3 length: 12 amino acids. The V end was cut by 6 bases, the J end by 10 bases, with 13 bases between. The CDR3 loop is CASRNAGSEQFF. The DNA of the CDR3 is TGCGCCAGCAGAAATGCGGGATCCGAGCAGTTCTTC.

V and J are TRBV4-1 and TRBJ1-2; TRBD1 matches at 8 bases. Germline V lookup: CDR1 MGHRA, CDR2 YSYEKL. V lost 4 bases, J lost 6 bases, and 10 bases stayed unmatched. CDR3 size: 15 residues. As DNA, the CDR3 is TGCGCCAGCAGCCTTTCCCCGGGACAGGACAATGGCTACACCTTC. Encoded protein: CASSLSPGQDNGYTF.

The gene calls are TRBV29-1 and TRBJ1-5; tentative D call: TRBD1 (5 bases). The V end lost 4 bases, the J end lost 4 bases, and 11 bases lay between the germline ends. The CDR3 has 13 residues. Germline loops: CDR1 SQVTM, CDR2 ANQGSEA. The CDR3 DNA is TGCAGCGTTGCGGGGCGGGGGAATCAGCCCCAGCATTTT. Encoded protein: CSVAGRGNQPQHF.

The chain recombines TRBV5-6 with TRBJ2-7, with a possible D match to TRBD2 (6 bases). In germline, CDR1 is SGHDT, CDR2 YYEEEE. V was trimmed by 1 base and J by 5 bases, leaving 10 bases between them. There are 13 residues in the CDR3. For the CDR3, the DNA is TGTGCCAGCAGCTTGCTTAGGAGGGACGAGCAGTACTTC. Its translation is CASSLLRRDEQYF.

The chain combines TRBV14 with TRBJ2-3, with D unresolved. Germline V gene data show CDR1 as SGHDN and CDR2 as FVKESK. Trimming took 0 bases from V and 2 from J, leaving 9 bases between them. CDR3 length: 15 residues. CDR3 residues: CASSQDPGFTDTQYF. CDR3 sequence (DNA): TGTGCCAGCAGCCAAGATCCAGGATTCACAGATACGCAGTATTTT.

This clone was seen more than once but under ten times. This chain joins TRBV18 and TRBJ2-1, with 8 positions matching TRBD2. The germline CDR1 and CDR2 sequences are KGHSH and LQKENI. After removal of 3 bases from V and 5 bases from J, the junction contained 6 bases not matched to a gene. This CDR3 has 15 residues. CDR3 sequence (DNA): TGTGCCAGCTCACCTGATAGCGGGAATAACAATGAGCAGTTCTTC. Translated, it gives CASSPDSGNNNEQFF.

The genes are TRBV28 and TRBJ1-2; 7 nucleotides match TRBD1. The J segment lost 10 bases and the V segment lost 10 bases, leaving 18 bases of the junction unmatched. The CDR3 spans 14 residues. The germline CDR1 and CDR2 sequences are MDHEN and SYDVKM. CDR3 coding DNA: TGTGCCACCCAGCAGGGGGGCTCCCTCCTTTCCTACACCTTC. It yields the protein CATQQGGSLLSYTF.